Listed here are 15 T cell receptor beta chains from one sample, sequenced in a study of blood T cells in healthy people across ages. Primed by a sample-barcoded 5' primer and a J-beta primer mix, a second PCR proceeded for roughly 7 to 12 cycles. TCRdb independently ran MiXCR on the 5' RACE reads; one entry per CDR3 protein. Of about 800,000 distinct CDR3 sequences listed, approximately 25% are singletons. The same sample was also used in a study of T cells of mothers and their children.

Sequencing input: blood. The receptors were sampled from a boy aged 5-17 years in good health.

This sequence joins TRBV15 and TRBJ2-5; 9 positions agree with TRBD2. The DNA end lines up better with TRBJ2-7; the J call may be wrong. The length of the CDR3 is 17 residues. The germline V gene encodes CDR1 LNHNV and CDR2 YYDKDF (reference sequence). The CDR3 sequence is CATSRDTSAGGPHEQYF. CDR3 coding DNA: TGTGCCACCAGCAGAGATACTAGCGCGGGAGGGCCTCACGAGCAGTACTTC.

CDR3 protein: CASRTAGVYNEQFF. The CDR3 coding sequence is TGTGCCAGCAGGACAGCGGGAGTCTACAATGAGCAGTTCTTC. The chain joins TRBV2 to TRBJ2-1, with 8 positions matching TRBD2. Trimming cost V 6 bases and J 3 bases; bases outside gene matches: 4. CDR1 is SNHLY and CDR2 is FYNNEI in the germline V gene. The CDR3 is made up of 14 amino acids.

The chain uses TRBV20-1 and TRBJ1-5; possibly TRBD1 for D (5 bases). The germline CDR1 and CDR2 sequences are DFQATT and SNEGSKA (reference sequence). This CDR3 is built from 13 residues. V gave up 6 bases and J gave up 4 bases, with 13 bases separating them. CDR3 residues: CSATRQPNQPQHF. As DNA, the CDR3 is TGCAGTGCCACCCGACAGCCAAATCAGCCCCAGCATTTT.

The chain has TRBV4-3 and TRBJ2-6; no definite D call. V was shortened by 0 bases and J by 5 bases, with 17 bases between the two germline ends. CDR1 LGHNA and CDR2 YSLEER come from the germline V gene. CDR3 size: 18 residues. The CDR3 spells CASSQDLEGYGRANVLTF. As DNA, the CDR3 is TGCGCCAGCAGCCAAGATCTGGAAGGGTATGGCAGGGCCAACGTCCTGACTTTC.

This chain connects TRBV18 to TRBJ1-1; possible D gene TRBD1, 5 bases. V was clipped by 3 bases and J by 0 bases, with 11 bases between them. This CDR3 is 15 amino acids long. The germline CDR1 and CDR2 sequences are KGHSH and LQKENI. CDR3 region: CASSPTEGMNTEAFF. CDR3 nucleotides: TGTGCCAGCTCACCGACAGAAGGAATGAACACTGAAGCTTTCTTT.

This clonotype was found a few times. The V call is TRBV4-3, the J call TRBJ1-5, with D perhaps TRBD1 (6 bases). The germline CDR1 and CDR2 sequences are LGHNA and YSLEER. The CDR3 spans 15 residues. The V gene lost 3 bases and the J gene lost 7 bases, with 16 bases spanning the gap. CDR3 amino acids: CASSQAQGRAQPQHF. CDR3 sequence (DNA): TGCGCCAGCAGCCAGGCACAGGGTCGGGCGCAGCCCCAGCATTTT.

This clonotype has just a few counts. The J gene is TRBJ2-5, the V gene TRBV11-3; D is perhaps TRBD1 or TRBD2 (5 bases each). The CDR3 loop spans 14 amino acids. Between the trimmed V and J ends, which lost 5 bases and 1 base, there was a span of 11 bases. Per the germline V gene, CDR1 is SGHNT and CDR2 is YENEEA. The chain's CDR3 is CASSPQGVQETQYF. Here the CDR3 DNA reads TGTGCCAGCAGCCCGCAGGGAGTCCAAGAGACCCAGTACTTC.

The CDR3 protein is CASSFDRAGGYTF. As DNA, the CDR3 is TGTGCCAGCAGCTTTGACAGGGCGGGAGGCTACACCTTC. The V and J genes are TRBV11-2 and TRBJ1-2; TRBD1 agrees at 7 bases. The CDR3 runs to 13 residues. CDR1 is SGHAT and CDR2 is FQNNGV in the germline V gene. V was pared by 3 bases and J by 8 bases, with 6 bases of the junction left unmatched.

The chain links TRBV3-1 to TRBJ1-1; D is uncertain. CDR3 length equals 13 residues. V lost 0 bases, J lost 6 bases, and 8 bases lay in between. Germline V lookup: CDR1 LGHDT, CDR2 YNNKEL (reference sequence). CDR3 protein: CASSQEPGPEAFF. The CDR3 DNA sequence: TGTGCCAGCAGCCAAGAGCCGGGCCCTGAAGCTTTCTTT. Supplemented by reference TRBV3-1 and TRBJ1-1, the full variable domain reads DTAVSQTPKYLVTQMGNDKSIKCEQNLGHDTMYWYKQDSKKFLKIMFSYNNKELIINETVPNRFSPKSPDKAHLNLHINSLELGDSAVYFCASSQEPGPEAFFGQGTRLTVV.

The chain has TRBV9 and TRBJ2-7; D tentatively reads TRBD1 or TRBD2 (5 bases each). V shed 0 bases and J shed 6 bases, with 10 bases lying between them. The CDR3 is 13 residues long. CDR1 is SGDLS, CDR2 YYNGEE, per germline. DNA of the CDR3: TGTGCCAGCAGCGTAGGTGGGGGTACCGAGCAGTACTTC. This codes for CASSVGGGTEQYF.

This clonotype was seen only a few times. V is TRBV18 and J is TRBJ2-5; TRBD1 matches 8 bases. The last part of the DNA fits TRBJ2-7 better; the J call may be wrong. Germline values: CDR1 KGHSH, CDR2 LQKENI. The CDR3 is made up of 14 amino acids. CDR3 region: CASSLRDRLYEQYF. The CDR3, as DNA: TGTGCCAGCTCACTCCGGGACAGGTTGTACGAGCAGTACTTC.

The chain carries TRBV4-3 and TRBJ2-1; 9 bases align to TRBD2. J lost 3 bases, V lost 4 bases, and 10 bases had no gene match. The CDR3 is 17 amino acids. Germline-derived CDR1 and CDR2 are LGHNA and YSLEER. CDR3 sequence: CASSPDPSGIFYNEQFF. CDR3 sequence (DNA): TGCGCCAGCAGCCCAGACCCTAGCGGGATATTCTACAATGAGCAGTTCTTC.

The chain carries TRBV11-2 and TRBJ2-7; D is uncertain. V lost 2 bases to trimming and J lost 7 bases, with 9 bases between them. CDR1 and CDR2 (germline): SGHAT, FQNNGV. The CDR3 loop spans 12 amino acids. For the CDR3, the DNA is TGTGCCAGCAGCTTATCTGGGCAGGAGCAGTACTTC. Translated: CASSLSGQEQYF.

This clonotype was seen a few times. The chain links TRBV5-5 to TRBJ2-7; 11 nucleotides match TRBD2. V lost 1 base and J lost 6; bases outside the gene matches: 6. Germline V gene lookup returns CDR1 SGHKS and CDR2 YYEKEE (reference sequence). This CDR3 region has 15 residues. The CDR3 spells CASSLILAGAREQYF. DNA of the CDR3: TGTGCCAGCAGCTTGATACTAGCGGGAGCCCGCGAGCAGTACTTC. The complete variable domain, with remaining parts taken from reference TRBV5-5 and TRBJ2-7, reads DAGVTQSPTHLIKTRGQQVTLRCSPISGHKSVSWYQQVLGQGPQFIFQYYEKEERGRGNFPDRFSARQFPNYSSELNVNALLLGDSALYLCASSLILAGAREQYFGPGTRLTVT.

V and J are TRBV7-2 and TRBJ1-5; D gene uncertain. The CDR3 loop spans 18 amino acids. V lost 5 bases and J lost 2, with 22 bases in between. The germline V gene has CDR1 SGHTA and CDR2 FQGNSA. The CDR3: CASSPSVFAGGGNQPQHF. CDR3 DNA sequence: TGTGCCAGCAGCCCGTCCGTCTTCGCGGGCGGGGGCAATCAGCCCCAGCATTTT.